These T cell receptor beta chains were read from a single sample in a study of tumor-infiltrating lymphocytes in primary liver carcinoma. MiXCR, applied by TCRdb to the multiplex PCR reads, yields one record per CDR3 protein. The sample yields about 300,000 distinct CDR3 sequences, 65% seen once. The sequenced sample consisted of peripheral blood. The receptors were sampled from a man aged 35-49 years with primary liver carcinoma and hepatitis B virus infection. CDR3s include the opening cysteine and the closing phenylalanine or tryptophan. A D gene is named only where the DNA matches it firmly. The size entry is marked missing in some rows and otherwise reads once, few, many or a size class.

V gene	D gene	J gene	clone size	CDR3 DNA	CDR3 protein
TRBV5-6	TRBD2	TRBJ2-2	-	TGTGCCAGCGGTCCATGGGCCCTAGCGGGAGTCAGGACCGGGGAGCTGTTTTTT	CASGPWALAGVRTGELFF
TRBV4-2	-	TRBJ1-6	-	TGTGCCAGCAGCCAAGGCAACTATAATTCACCCCTCCACTTT	CASSQGNYNSPLHF
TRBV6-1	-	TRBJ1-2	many	TGTGCCAGCAGGCCGGGAAACTCTCCGGGCGGCTACACCTTC	CASRPGNSPGGYTF
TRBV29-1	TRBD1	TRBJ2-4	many	TGCAGCGCTCTGACAGGGACCAAAAACATTCAGTACTTC	CSALTGTKNIQYF
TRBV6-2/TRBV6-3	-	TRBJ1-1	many	TGTGCCAGCAGAAGTCAGGGAGGAACTGAAGCTTTCTTT	CASRSQGGTEAFF
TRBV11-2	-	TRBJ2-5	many	TGTGCCAGCAGTTTCGGGGGAGAGACCCAGTACTTC	CASSFGGETQYF
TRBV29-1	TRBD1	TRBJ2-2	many	TGCAGCGTCTCAGGGGGACAGGGGATGTTCGGGGAGCTGTTTTTT	CSVSGGQGMFGELFF
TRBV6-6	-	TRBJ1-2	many	TGTGCCAGCAGACTTGACCGGGGCTACACCTTC	CASRLDRGYTF
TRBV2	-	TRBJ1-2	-	TGTGCCAGCAGCGCCCCGGCGGAGATAAAGGGTGGCTACACCTTC	CASSAPAEIKGGYTF
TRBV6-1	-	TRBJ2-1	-	TGTGTCAGCAATGAGATAGCGAGAGTACGGTACAATGAGCAGCTCTTC	CVSNEIARVRYNEQLF
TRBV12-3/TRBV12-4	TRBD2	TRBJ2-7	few	TGTGTCAGCAGCGTAGCGGGCGGTAGCTCCTACGAGCAGTACTTC	CVSSVAGGSSYEQYF
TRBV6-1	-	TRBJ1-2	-	TGTACCAGCAGTGCTGACACTCATGGCTACACCTTC	CTSSADTHGYTF
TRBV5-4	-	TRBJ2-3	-	TGTGCCAGCAGCTTGGACTGCCACACAGATACGCAGTATTTT	CASSLDCHTDTQYF